This record covers a single T cell receptor beta chain. Generated by immunoSEQ multiplex PCR, the TCRdb table keeps only in-frame clones and is missing some. The sample has about 73,000 clones; approximately 92% are singletons. These data originate in a study of blood T cell repertoires in COVID-19. As for the study in general: COVID-19 samples from acute and convalescent phases originated in the United States, Italy and Spain.

The V gene's germline CDR1 is SQVTM and CDR2 ANQGSEA. The CDR3 loop spans 12 amino acids. V lost 3 bases and J lost 4, with 9 bases in between. The sequence was obtained from a man at least 80 years old with acute or convalescent COVID-19. The chain is built from TRBV29-1 and TRBJ1-2; D gene ambiguous. The sequencing input was peripheral blood. CDR3 sequence (DNA): TGCAGCGTTGATAACAGTATCTATGGCTACACCTTC. It codes for CSVDNSIYGYTF.